Listed below are T cell receptor beta chains from one sample, sequenced in a study of breast tumors, draining lymph nodes, adjacent tissues. One entry per CDR3 protein, called by TCRdb with MiXCR from the multiplex PCR reads. In the table there are about 200,000 distinct CDR3 sequences, roughly 31% of which are singletons. Sequencing was done on a sample of axillary lymph node tissue. Source of these receptors: a female donor with breast cancer. Some clones in this sample may be carry-over from other donors' samples. CDR3s include the opening cysteine and the closing phenylalanine or tryptophan. D genes are given only for firm matches. Rows give clone size only sometimes, using once, few, many, or a class for an expanded clone.

d_call j_call v_call cdr3_length clone_size cdr3_aa cdr3_nt
TRBD2 TRBJ2-7 TRBV7-2 13 many CASSLGEGLEQYF TGTGCCAGCAGCCTGGGGGAGGGACTCGAGCAGTACTTC
- TRBJ2-7 TRBV7-2 16 many CASNTLGGGRGYEQYF TGTGCCAGCAATACCCTGGGGGGGGGGCGGGGGTACGAGCAGTACTTC
TRBD1 TRBJ1-2 TRBV11-2 15 many CASSTSGQADYGYTF TGTGCCAGCAGCACAAGCGGACAGGCTGACTATGGCTACACCTTC
- TRBJ2-3 TRBV6-1 13 - CAGQSWGPDTQYF TGTGCGGGGCAATCCTGGGGCCCAGATACGCAGTATTTT
- TRBJ2-1 TRBV27 14 few CASSLSGWSDEQFF TGTGCCAGCAGTTTATCGGGGTGGAGTGATGAGCAGTTCTTC
- TRBJ2-1 TRBV5-1 14 many CASRDDSFYNEQFF TGCGCCAGCAGAGACGACAGTTTCTACAATGAGCAGTTCTTC
TRBD2 TRBJ2-3 TRBV7-2 14 many CASSSSGGIDTQYF TGTGCCAGCAGTTCTAGCGGGGGAATAGATACGCAGTATTTT
- TRBJ2-1 TRBV7-6 14 many CASSAAARLGEQFF TGTGCCAGCAGCGCGGCCGCCAGACTGGGGGAGCAGTTCTTC
- TRBJ2-2 TRBV9 14 - CASSVEGETGELFF TGTGCCAGCAGCGTAGAAGGGGAAACCGGGGAGCTGTTTTTT
TRBD1 TRBJ1-6 TRBV6-6 15 many CASRHAGTEDSPLHF TGTGCCAGCAGACACGCCGGGACAGAGGATTCACCCCTCCACTTT
- TRBJ1-2 TRBV18 14 many CASSPPDRNYGYTF TGTGCCAGCTCACCACCGGACAGAAACTATGGCTACACCTTC
- TRBJ1-6 TRBV20-1 13 - CSAQQDYNSPLHF TGCAGTGCTCAACAGGACTATAATTCACCCCTCCACTTT
- TRBJ1-1 TRBV7-6 14 few CASSSATVNTEAFF TGTGCCAGCAGCTCGGCGACAGTGAACACTGAAGCTTTCTTT
- TRBJ1-2 TRBV29-1 15 - CSVVYYLCANYGYTF TGCAGCGTTGTTTACTACTTATGTGCTAACTATGGCTACACCTTC
- TRBJ1-4 TRBV12-3/TRBV12-4 15 - CASSISGAQGEKLFF TGTGCCAGCAGTATTTCAGGGGCACAAGGTGAAAAACTGTTTTTT
- TRBJ1-1 TRBV27 12 many CASSLSGREAFF TGTGCCAGCAGTTTATCCGGTAGGGAAGCTTTCTTT
- TRBJ2-5 TRBV6-5 15 many CASSYSTASLETQYF TGTGCCAGCAGTTACTCAACAGCCTCGCTGGAGACCCAGTACTTC
TRBD1 TRBJ1-2 TRBV7-2 16 - CASSLAVDRGNGGCTF TGTGCCAGCAGCTTAGCCGTCGACAGGGGAAATGGTGGCTGCACCTTC
- TRBJ2-1 TRBV7-3 15 many CASSLYADRDNEQFF TGTGCCAGCAGCCTCTATGCGGACCGTGACAATGAGCAGTTCTTC
TRBD1 TRBJ2-7 TRBV7-8 13 many CASRGQASYEQYF TGTGCCAGTAGGGGACAGGCCTCCTACGAGCAGTACTTC
TRBD2 TRBJ2-3 TRBV5-1 13 many CASSLPGLDAQYF TGCGCCAGCAGCTTGCCGGGACTAGACGCGCAGTATTTT
TRBD1 TRBJ2-2 TRBV5-1 15 many CASSLPGGYTGELFF TGCGCCAGCAGCTTGCCAGGGGGTTACACCGGGGAGCTGTTTTTT
- TRBJ2-7 TRBV29-1 11 many CSVGTLYEQYF TGCAGCGTCGGGACGTTATACGAGCAGTACTTC
- TRBJ2-2 TRBV20-1 15 many CSARDLLGGAGELFF TGCAGTGCTAGAGATCTATTAGGAGGTGCCGGGGAGCTGTTTTTT
- TRBJ1-2 TRBV7-9 16 many CASSLAKPDYNYGYTF TGTGCCAGCAGCTTAGCGAAACCGGATTATAACTATGGCTACACCTTC
- TRBJ2-7 TRBV3-1 15 many CASSHVGAGNKEQYF TGTGCCAGCAGCCACGTTGGCGCGGGGAATAAAGAGCAGTACTTC
- TRBJ2-2 TRBV28 14 many CASSPGPGTGELFF TGTGCCAGCAGTCCTGGGCCAGGAACCGGGGAGCTGTTTTTT
- TRBJ1-3 TRBV7-2 17 many CASSLASARTSGNPIYF TGTGCCAGCAGCTTAGCTTCGGCCAGGACCTCTGGAAACCCCATATATTTT
- TRBJ1-2 TRBV5-6 14 many CASSEGSINYGYTF TGTGCCAGCAGCGAGGGGTCGATAAACTATGGCTACACCTTC
- TRBJ2-1 TRBV5-1 15 many CASSRYPGQNNEQFF TGCGCCAGCAGCCGTTACCCGGGACAAAACAATGAGCAGTTCTTC
- TRBJ2-1 TRBV3-1 17 few CASSQELALPFYNEQFF TGTGCCAGCAGCCAAGAACTAGCCCTTCCTTTTTACAATGAGCAGTTCTTC
TRBD2 TRBJ2-3 TRBV18 16 many CASSFSGTSAGDTQYF TGTGCCAGCTCATTCTCCGGGACTAGCGCTGGAGATACGCAGTATTTT
- TRBJ2-1 TRBV28 13 few CASSSEPYNEQFF TGTGCCAGCAGCTCTGAACCTTACAATGAGCAGTTCTTC
- TRBJ2-7 TRBV11-2 14 many CASSLSATFYEQYF TGTGCCAGCAGCTTAAGCGCTACTTTCTACGAGCAGTACTTC
TRBD1 TRBJ2-2 TRBV2 14 many CASKGALNTGELFF TGTGCCAGCAAGGGGGCGTTAAACACCGGGGAGCTGTTTTTT
- TRBJ1-1 TRBV2 13 - CASSLSQATEAFF TGTGCCAGCTCCCTCTCACAGGCCACTGAAGCTTTCTTT
- TRBJ2-3 TRBV2 15 - CASSESLRSGNTQYF TGTGCCAGCAGTGAAAGCCTGCGCTCAGGGAATACGCAGTATTTT
- TRBJ1-2 TRBV9 14 - CASSVATANYGYTF TGTGCCAGCAGCGTAGCTACAGCTAACTATGGCTACACCTTC
- TRBJ2-5 TRBV7-2 13 - CASSFSGQEIQYF TGCGCCAGCAGCTTTAGCGGCCAAGAGATCCAGTACTTC
- TRBJ2-2 TRBV2 13 - CASSVTIAGELFF TGTGCCAGCAGTGTAACCATAGCGGGGGAGCTGTTTTTT
TRBD1 TRBJ2-5 TRBV19 14 many CAGSTTGGDETQYF TGTGCCGGTAGTACGACAGGGGGCGACGAGACCCAGTACTTC
TRBD1 TRBJ2-3 TRBV2 11 - CASIRDRGQYF TGTGCCAGCATCCGGGACAGGGGGCAGTATTTT
TRBD2 TRBJ2-1 TRBV20-1 16 many CSAPGGTSGRHNEQFF TGCAGTGCTCCAGGGGGGACTAGCGGGAGACATAATGAGCAGTTCTTC
- TRBJ2-5 TRBV12-3/TRBV12-4 15 many CASSLLQGPQETQYF TGTGCCAGCAGTTTATTACAGGGCCCTCAAGAGACCCAGTACTTC
- TRBJ1-2 TRBV13 15 many CASSFGRGNNYGYTF TGTGCCAGCAGCTTCGGTCGTGGGAATAACTATGGCTACACCTTC
TRBD1 TRBJ1-5 TRBV20-1 16 - CSARDLGTGFDQPQHF TGCAGTGCTAGAGATCTGGGGACAGGATTTGATCAGCCCCAGCATTTT
- TRBJ1-4 TRBV3-1 14 many CASSSRLGGEKLFF TGTGCCAGCAGCTCTAGGCTGGGTGGGGAAAAACTGTTTTTT
- TRBJ2-5 TRBV25-1 10 - CPGRSETQYF TGTCCCGGTCGGTCAGAGACCCAGTACTTC
TRBD1 TRBJ2-3 TRBV5-1 15 many CASSLDQGDTDTQYF TGCGCCAGCAGCTTGGATCAGGGGGACACAGATACGCAGTATTTT
- TRBJ1-5 TRBV11-2 10 - CASRTAYEHF TGTGCCAGCAGGACTGCCTACGAGCATTTT
TRBD1 TRBJ2-2 TRBV20-1 16 many CSASGQGYKNTGELFF TGCAGTGCTTCGGGACAGGGGTATAAGAACACCGGGGAGCTGTTTTTT
TRBD1 TRBJ1-5 TRBV5-5 18 many CASSLALTGWDSNQPQHF TGTGCCAGCAGCTTGGCCCTGACAGGGTGGGATAGCAATCAGCCCCAGCATTTT
- TRBJ2-3 TRBV7-6 14 many CASSLALAQDTQYF TGTGCCAGCAGCTTAGCCCTAGCGCAAGATACGCAGTATTTT
- TRBJ1-5 TRBV2 10 - CASSEDPQHF TGTGCCAGCAGTGAGGATCCCCAGCATTTT
TRBD1 TRBJ1-3 TRBV2 16 many CASRPGTGVNGNTIYF TGTGCCAGCAGGCCCGGGACAGGGGTAAACGGAAACACCATATATTTT